The 19 T cell receptor beta chains below were found in one sample sequenced in a study of kidney transplant recipient with SARS-CoV-2 infection. TCRdb passed the reads through MiXCR, listing each CDR3 protein once. The data show approximately 250,000 distinct CDR3 sequences, with more than 25% seen just once and almost 7.5% held by the top ten. The input for sequencing was a blood sample, taken at baseline and on roughly day 110 from a kidney transplant recipient. These receptors all come from a male patient aged 25 to 39 who had COVID-19 and was a kidney transplant recipient. Some T cells may be graft donor cells.

This clonotype was observed many times. CDR3 in DNA: TGTGCCAGCAGCGAGCAGGGACCTGGAGCTTTCTTT. Its translation is CASSEQGPGAFF. The rearrangement joins TRBV9 to TRBJ1-1, with D maybe TRBD1 (5 bases). V shed 3 bases and J shed 10 bases, with 13 bases lying between them. CDR1 is SGDLS and CDR2 is YYNGEE in the germline V gene. The CDR3 length is 12 residues.

This clonotype was counted ten times or more. V and J are TRBV12-5 and TRBJ2-2; D might be TRBD2 (6 bases). The V end lost 1 base, the J end lost 1 base, and 16 bases lay between the germline ends. CDR1 and CDR2 from the germline V gene are LGHNT and FRNRAP. The CDR3 is 18 amino acids. CDR3 nucleotide sequence: TGTGCTAGTGGTTTGGCCGGGACTCTGGGAAGGAACACCGGGGAGCTGTTTTTT. It is translated as CASGLAGTLGRNTGELFF.

This clonotype was observed at least ten times. The V call is TRBV18, the J call TRBJ2-1; 9 nucleotides align to TRBD2. The germline CDR1 and CDR2 sequences are KGHSH and LQKENI. The CDR3 consists of 16 residues. J lost 8 bases, V lost 1 base, and 9 bases had no gene match. The CDR3 region is CASSPLKGLAKDEQFF. In DNA form, the CDR3 reads TGTGCCAGCTCACCACTGAAAGGACTAGCGAAAGATGAGCAGTTCTTC.

The table lists this clonotype with many counts. The chain carries TRBV20-1 and TRBJ1-2; D is uncertain. Germline values: CDR1 DFQATT, CDR2 SNEGSKA (reference sequence). The V end lost 3 bases, the J end lost 6 bases, and 11 bases lay between the germline ends. CDR3 length: 12 residues. CDR3 in DNA: TGCAGTGCTAGGGAACCCCAGCATGGCTACACCTTC. Translated: CSAREPQHGYTF.

This clonotype was seen only once. A much larger clone lies a single base off, so this may be a read error. This chain connects TRBV19 to TRBJ2-7, with TRBD1 matching over 7 bases. The CDR3 length is 14 residues. J lost 3 bases, V lost 3 bases, and 5 bases had no gene match. Germline CDR1 and CDR2: LNHDA and SQIVND (reference sequence). This chain's CDR3 is CASSIGTESYEQYF. The DNA of the CDR3 is TGTGCCAGTAGTATTGGGACAGAGAGCTACGAGCAGTACTTC. Together with reference TRBV19 and TRBJ2-7, the CDR3 gives the full variable domain: DGGITQSPKYLFRKEGQNVTLSCEQNLNHDAMYWYRQDPGQGLRLIYYSQIVNDFQKGDIAEGYSVSREKKESFPLTVTSAQKNPTAFYLCASSIGTESYEQYFGPGTRLTVT.

This clonotype was seen a handful of times. The chain links TRBV25-1 to TRBJ1-2; D is ambiguous. The V gene lost 5 bases and the J gene lost 4 bases, with 23 bases spanning the gap. The CDR3 length is 17 residues. The germline V gene has CDR1 MGHDK and CDR2 SYGVNS. CDR3 nucleotides: TGTGCCAGCAGTAAGGGAAAAGAACTGGGAAAGACCTATGGCTACACCTTC. Its translation: CASSKGKELGKTYGYTF.

Only a few counts were recorded for this clonotype. The V and J genes are TRBV5-8 and TRBJ1-2; D not certain. Between the trimmed V and J ends, which lost 7 bases and 4 bases, there was a span of 23 bases. This CDR3 is 16 amino acids long. In germline, CDR1 is SGHTS, CDR2 YDEGEE. CDR3 in amino acids: CASDSIHPRKTYGYTF. For the CDR3, the DNA is TGTGCCAGCGATTCTATTCATCCACGAAAGACCTATGGCTACACCTTC.

Comments on this clonotype: A much more abundant neighbour one base away suggests this may be a read error. The conserved phenylalanine or tryptophan is not found at the CDR3 terminus, so this likely reflects a read error. The genes are TRBV20-1 and TRBJ2-5; 10 nucleotides line up with TRBD1. The CDR3 consists of 15 residues. After removal of 4 bases from V and 2 bases from J, the junction contained 7 bases not matched to a gene. CDR1 DFQATT and CDR2 SNEGSKA come from the germline V gene (reference sequence). The CDR3 sequence: CSATKMGQGQETQYL. As DNA, the CDR3 is TGCAGTGCTACCAAAATGGGACAGGGGCAAGAGACCCAGTACCTC.

This chain links TRBV29-1 with TRBJ1-2; D uncertain. V was cut by 5 bases and J by 4 bases, with 23 bases left in between. The CDR3 has 16 amino acids. CDR1 is SQVTM, CDR2 ANQGSEA, per germline. The CDR3: CSVQRILARKTYGYTF. The DNA for the CDR3 is TGCAGCGTTCAGCGAATACTAGCACGAAAGACCTATGGCTACACCTTC. The whole variable domain, filled in from reference TRBV29-1 and TRBJ1-2, reads SAVISQKPSRDICQRGTSLTIQCQVDSQVTMMFWYRQQPGQSLTLIATANQGSEATYESGFVIDKFPISRPNLTFSTLTVSNMSPEDSSIYLCSVQRILARKTYGYTFGSGTRLTVV.

Ten or more counts support this clonotype. The chain links TRBV28 to TRBJ2-2, with unresolved D. The CDR3 has 14 residues. The V gene's germline CDR1 is MDHEN and CDR2 SYDVKM. V was cut by 5 bases and J by 3 bases, with 10 bases left in between. CDR3 region: CASSAYYYTGELFF. The DNA for the CDR3 is TGTGCCAGCAGTGCCTACTACTACACCGGGGAGCTGTTTTTT.

This clonotype was observed at least ten times. The chain has TRBV7-2 and TRBJ1-2; D not resolved. Trimming removed 4 bases from V and 4 bases from J, with 22 bases in between. Germline CDR1 and CDR2: SGHTA and FQGNSA. The CDR3 is 17 amino acids. The CDR3 DNA is TGTGCCAGCAGCTATTATCCCAGAGACGGAAAGACCTATGGCTACACCTTC. Its translation: CASSYYPRDGKTYGYTF.

This clonotype was seen ten or more times. V and J are TRBV12-5 and TRBJ1-2; tentatively, D is TRBD1 (5 bases). The CDR3 contains 17 residues. V lost 5 bases and J lost 4, with 23 bases in between. The germline gives CDR1 LGHNT, CDR2 FRNRAP. In nucleotides, the CDR3 is TGTGCTAGTGGTATGGGCAGTTTGCAGGGAAAGACCTATGGCTACACCTTC. Encoded protein: CASGMGSLQGKTYGYTF.

This clonotype was recorded at least ten times. The rearrangement links TRBV6-5 to TRBJ2-6; D may be TRBD2 (5 bases). There are 19 residues in the CDR3. V lost 4 bases, J lost 5 bases, and 24 bases lay in between. Germline lookup yields CDR1 MNHEY and CDR2 SVGAGI. The CDR3 is CASSWELSMQQSRANVLTF. The CDR3 DNA sequence: TGTGCCAGCAGTTGGGAGCTCTCTATGCAACAAAGTCGGGCCAACGTCCTGACTTTC.

This clonotype showed up many times. The chain recombines TRBV20-1 with TRBJ2-1; D possibly uses TRBD1 or TRBD2 (5 bases each). The CDR3 covers 13 residues. Trimming removed 7 bases at V and 4 bases at J, with 14 bases between. CDR1 DFQATT and CDR2 SNEGSKA come from the germline V gene (reference sequence). CDR3 sequence: CSVGEPSYNEQFF. The CDR3, as DNA: TGCAGTGTGGGGGAGCCCTCATACAATGAGCAGTTCTTC.

Regarding this clonotype: This may come from a read error, since a much larger clone is one base off. V gene TRBV7-8 combines with J gene TRBJ1-2; 11 positions match TRBD1. The CDR3 has 19 amino acids. Germline loops: CDR1 SGHVS, CDR2 FQNEAQ. This CDR3 is CASNLAPGQGAILNYGYTF. The CDR3 nucleotides read TGTGCCAGCAACTTAGCCCCAGGACAGGGGGCGATTCTTAACTATGGCTACACCTTC.

In the case of this clonotype: Here the CDR3 omits its conserved ending phenylalanine or tryptophan, so a read error is the likely source. It is unclear where the CDR3 begins or ends on the DNA, so no DNA is shown, and the CDR3 is as TCRdb lists it. J is TRBJ1-2 and V is TRBV5-5. Including both end residues, the CDR3 is 16 amino acids long. CDR1 and CDR2 from the germline V gene are SGHKS and YYEKEE (reference sequence). CDR3 sequence: CASHAYVSRKTYGHTL.

In this sample, this clonotype turned up a few times. The chain employs TRBV25-1 and TRBJ2-7; D not resolved. There are 13 residues in the CDR3. V was trimmed by 6 bases and J by 6 bases, leaving 15 bases between them. Germline values: CDR1 MGHDK, CDR2 SYGVNS. The CDR3 sequence is CASSRHVSAEQYF. Here the CDR3 DNA reads TGTGCCAGCAGCAGACACGTTTCTGCCGAGCAGTACTTC.

This clonotype was counted many times. The V call is TRBV6-1, the J call TRBJ1-2; D uncertain. The germline V and J ends were trimmed by 2 bases and 4 bases, with 20 bases remaining between them. Germline-derived CDR1 and CDR2 are MNHNS and SASEGT. The CDR3 totals 17 residues. CDR3 bases: TGTGCCAGCAGTGAAAAGCATGAATGTAGAAAGACCTATGGCTACACCTTC. This encodes CASSEKHECRKTYGYTF.

A single count supports this clonotype. It may be a read error: a sequence one base away is much more abundant. The chain joins TRBV6-1 to TRBJ2-5; D gene unclear. The J call may not be correct, given that the DNA end is closer to TRBJ2-7. Germline V gives CDR1 MNHNS, CDR2 SASEGT. The CDR3 loop spans 16 amino acids. CDR3 in DNA: TGTGCCAGCAGTGAACCTACTATGAACAGCTATTACGAGCAGTACTTC. Its protein product is CASSEPTMNSYYEQYF.